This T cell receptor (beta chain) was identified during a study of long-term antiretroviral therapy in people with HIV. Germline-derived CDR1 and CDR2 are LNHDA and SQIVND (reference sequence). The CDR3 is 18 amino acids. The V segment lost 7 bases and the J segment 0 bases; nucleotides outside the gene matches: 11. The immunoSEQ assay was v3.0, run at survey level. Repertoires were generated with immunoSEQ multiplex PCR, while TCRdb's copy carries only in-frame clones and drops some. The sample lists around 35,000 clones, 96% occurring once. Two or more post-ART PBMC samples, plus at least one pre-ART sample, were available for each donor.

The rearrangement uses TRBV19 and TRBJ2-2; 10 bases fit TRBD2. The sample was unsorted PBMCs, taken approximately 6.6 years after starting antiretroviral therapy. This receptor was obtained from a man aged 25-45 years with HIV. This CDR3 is CASTPRTSGGANTGELFF. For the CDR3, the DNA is TGTGCCAGTACTCCAAGGACTAGCGGAGGAGCGAACACCGGGGAGCTGTTTTTT.